The source of this T cell receptor beta chain is a study of T-cell reconstitution after alpha-beta-depleted transplantation in children. Overall study findings and caveats: Surviving recipient T cells and thymic progenitors accounted for the high day-60 TCRbeta diversity observed in some patients. Alpha-beta T cells present about two months after transplant were reported to originate from several hundred expanded graft clones. One year after transplant, T-cell counts and diversity came mostly from newly produced T cells.

Germline values: CDR1 SGHAT, CDR2 FQDESV (reference sequence). The CDR3 totals 17 residues. Unmatched junction bases numbered 14, after V lost 5 bases and J lost 5 bases. Many counts were recorded for this clonotype. Its antigen remains unidentified. It was with unique molecular identifiers that the TCRbeta library was prepared. TCRdb redid the calling of the PCR reads with MiXCR, one entry per CDR3 protein. The repertoire holds 30,000 to 40,000 distinct CDR3 sequences, with 6% to 8.5% as singletons. This receptor was identified in a child under three years old who had a stem cell transplant for acute myeloid leukemia, so the T cells may come from the graft donor. The chain employs TRBV11-1 and TRBJ2-5; 10 bases match TRBD1. The sample consisted of peripheral blood, taken 60 days after TCRalphabeta/CD19-depleted stem cell transplant. CDR3 coding DNA: TGTGCCAGCAGCCCAGGGACAGGGGTCATGTCTTGGGAGACCCAGTACTTC. Translated: CASSPGTGVMSWETQYF. The full variable domain, rest sourced from reference TRBV11-1 and TRBJ2-5, is EAEVAQSPRYKITEKSQAVAFWCDPISGHATLYWYRQILGQGPELLVQFQDESVVDDSQLPKDRFSAERLKGVDSTLKIQPAELGDSAMYLCASSPGTGVMSWETQYFGPGTRLLVL.